This TCR beta chain was found in a study of regulatory T cells in long-lasting Graves disease. Points from the study as a whole: TRBV28 was favored in persistent disease, as were TRBJ1-2 and TRBJ2-5.

The germline CDR1 and CDR2 sequences are ENHRY and SYGVKD. The ends were cut back, 3 bases at V and 1 base at J, with 10 bases in the middle. The CDR3 is 16 amino acids. Researchers made TCR beta libraries by using iRepertoire HTBI primers and running Arm-PCR on CDR3 regions. In the original analysis: Samples jointly harbored 60 or so TRBV and about 15 TRBJ segments. TCRdb processed the multiplex PCR reads anew with MiXCR; each CDR3 protein has one entry. TCRdb's processing, not the authors' own work, is the source of the V and J calls. The table has 400,000 to 500,000 distinct CDR3 sequences, roughly 21% seen once. Sample time point: persistent/refractory GD, antithyroid drugs over 5 years with positive TRAb. PBMCs were the source of the RNA used for TCR sequencing. Collection of peripheral blood (nine milliliters) was done using EDTA tubes. The sample holds a few counts of this clonotype. Antigen unknown.

This receptor was identified in a female donor with Graves disease. The V and J genes are TRBV10-3 and TRBJ2-6, with a tentative D call TRBD2 (5 bases). The specimen was peripheral blood mononuclear cells (PBMCs), collected when the disease was refractory, from a patient treated with antithyroid drugs. CDR3 in amino acids: CAISDRRASGANVLTF. The CDR3 DNA reads TGTGCCATCAGTGACAGGCGGGCGTCTGGGGCCAACGTCCTGACTTTC.